These 9 T cell receptor beta chains came from one sample sequenced in a study of T cells in Graves' hyperthyroidism and ophthalmopathy. TCR beta CDR3 regions were amplified from RNA. The HTBI set primed first-round TCR CDR3 RT-PCR. TCRdb re-called the multiplex PCR reads with MiXCR, one entry per CDR3 protein. Found here are around 540,000 distinct CDR3 sequences, about 16% of them singletons; the top ten hold around 28%. Input material: blood. The receptors were gathered from a woman younger than 45 with Graves' ophthalmopathy.

This clonotype has a handful of counts. This may stem from a read error, because a much larger clone lies one nucleotide away. The rearrangement links TRBV12-3 or TRBV12-4 to TRBJ1-2; D ambiguous. V lost 8 bases, J lost 4 bases, and 8 bases lay in between. The CDR3 is 11 residues long. The CDR3 DNA is TGTGCCAGCGGCAGCAGCTATGGCTACACCTTC. As protein: CASGSSYGYTF.

V is TRBV3-1 and J is TRBJ2-2, with 7 bases identical to TRBD1. Germline V gene lookup returns CDR1 LGHDT and CDR2 YNNKEL (reference sequence). The CDR3 totals 14 residues. Trimming at V came to 3 bases and at J to 6 bases, leaving 4 bases not matched to a gene. The CDR3 region is CASSQKGGPGELFF. The CDR3 bases are TGTGCCAGCAGCCAGAAAGGGGGCCCCGGGGAGCTGTTTTTT.

This clonotype was observed a few times. J is TRBJ2-5 and V is TRBV12-3 or TRBV12-4; either TRBD1 or TRBD2 may supply D (5 bases each). This CDR3 region has 14 residues. V was cut by 6 bases and J by 5 bases, with 16 bases left in between. The CDR3 DNA reads as TGTGCCAGCAGACTGAGGGGTCTTGGGGAGACCCAGTACTTC. Its protein product is CASRLRGLGETQYF.

For this clonotype: Just one base apart from a much larger clone, this may be a read error. This chain links TRBV28 with TRBJ2-1, with D possibly being TRBD2 (5 bases). This CDR3 is built from 17 residues. Germline assignment: CDR1 MDHEN and CDR2 SYDVKM. V was shortened by 5 bases and J by 0 bases, with 17 bases between the two germline ends. CDR3 sequence: CASSAWKRLGSYNEQFF. DNA of the CDR3: TGTGCCAGCAGTGCCTGGAAGCGGTTAGGCTCCTACAATGAGCAGTTCTTC.

In its sample, this clonotype was seen a few times. This chain links TRBV19 with TRBJ2-7; TRBD1 aligns across 8 bases. J was trimmed by 3 bases and V by 4 bases; bases with no gene match: 5. CDR1 is LNHDA, CDR2 SQIVND, per germline (reference sequence). CDR3 length: 14 residues. CDR3 nucleotide sequence: TGTGCCAGTAGTACGGCCACAGGGGGCTACGAGCAGTACTTC. Translating it yields CASSTATGGYEQYF.

The V and J genes are TRBV10-3 and TRBJ1-6, with no clear D. The V and J ends lost 0 bases and 10 bases respectively, with 19 bases between them. The length of the CDR3 is 17 residues. Germline CDR1 reads ENHRY; CDR2 reads SYGVKD. The CDR3 sequence: CAISESDLRSPRSPLHF. DNA for the CDR3: TGTGCCATCAGTGAGTCGGACCTGAGAAGCCCTCGGTCACCCCTCCACTTT.

This clonotype was seen a handful of times. The rearrangement joins TRBV6-2 or TRBV6-3 to TRBJ2-1, with TRBD1 matching over 9 bases. This CDR3 comprises 14 residues. J was trimmed by 15 bases and V by 7 bases; bases with no gene match: 16. The V gene's germline CDR1 is MNHEY and CDR2 SVGEGT. The CDR3 region is CASKSGQGEGESFF. The CDR3 DNA reads as TGTGCCAGCAAATCGGGACAGGGAGAGGGGGAGTCGTTCTTC.

This clonotype was observed many times. This rearrangement joins TRBV12-3 or TRBV12-4 to TRBJ1-2; D is possibly TRBD1 (6 bases). The CDR3 length is 14 residues. Trimming removed 5 bases at V and 4 bases at J, with 14 bases between. The CDR3 DNA is TGTGCCAGCAGTATCCAACAGGGTCCCTATGGCTACACCTTC. It yields the protein CASSIQQGPYGYTF.

This clonotype was detected ten times or more. This chain connects TRBV6-2 or TRBV6-3 to TRBJ1-5; D call uncertain. V was clipped by 2 bases and J by 6 bases, with 11 bases between them. Germline lookup yields CDR1 MNHEY and CDR2 SVGEGT. The CDR3 totals 14 residues. CDR3 loop: CASSYSDGLQPQHF. The CDR3 nucleotides read TGTGCCAGCAGTTACAGCGATGGGCTTCAGCCCCAGCATTTT.